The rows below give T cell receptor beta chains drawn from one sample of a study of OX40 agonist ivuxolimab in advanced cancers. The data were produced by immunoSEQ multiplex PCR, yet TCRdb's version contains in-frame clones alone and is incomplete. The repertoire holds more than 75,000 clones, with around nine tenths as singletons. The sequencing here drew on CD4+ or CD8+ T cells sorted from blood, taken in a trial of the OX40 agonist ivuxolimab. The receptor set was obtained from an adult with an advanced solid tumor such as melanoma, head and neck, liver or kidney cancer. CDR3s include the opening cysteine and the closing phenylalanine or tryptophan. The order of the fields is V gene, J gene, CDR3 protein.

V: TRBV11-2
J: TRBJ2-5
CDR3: CASSPKLAGGVYQETQYF

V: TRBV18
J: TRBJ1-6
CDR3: CASLLRQPLESPLHF

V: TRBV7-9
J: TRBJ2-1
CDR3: CASSATGVEQFF

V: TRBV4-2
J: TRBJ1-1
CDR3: CASSQEKGYTEAFF

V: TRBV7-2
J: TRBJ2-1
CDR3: CASSSGTSSGSYNEQFF

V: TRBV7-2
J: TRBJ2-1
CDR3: CASSPEIGTQSGEQFF

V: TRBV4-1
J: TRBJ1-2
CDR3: CASSQVAGTGYTF

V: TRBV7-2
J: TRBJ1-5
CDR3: CASAYRVDQPQHF

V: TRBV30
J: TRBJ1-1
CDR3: CAWNRDRANTEAFF

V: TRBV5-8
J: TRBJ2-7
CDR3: CAQPADASYEQYF

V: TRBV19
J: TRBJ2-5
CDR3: CASSMHRSLQYF

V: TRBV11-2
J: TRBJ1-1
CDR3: CASSLTGLLGDTEAFF

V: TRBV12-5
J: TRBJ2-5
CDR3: CASGPVGVGETQYF

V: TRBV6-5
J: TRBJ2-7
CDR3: CASSYSIRSQYEQYF

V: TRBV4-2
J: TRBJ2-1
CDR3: CASSQEAHEQFF

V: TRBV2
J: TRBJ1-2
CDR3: CASMTGGYGYTF

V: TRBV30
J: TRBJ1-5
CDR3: CAWNSGTGGRYSNQPQHF

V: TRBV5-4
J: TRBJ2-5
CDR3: CASSREPSVYRETQYF

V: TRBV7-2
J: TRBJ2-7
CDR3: CASSLEGAGYEQYF

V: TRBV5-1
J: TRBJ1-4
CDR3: CASSLAAATNEKLFF

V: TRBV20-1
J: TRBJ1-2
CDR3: CSVAETGYTF

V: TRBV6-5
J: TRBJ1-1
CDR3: CATYNRDANTEAFF

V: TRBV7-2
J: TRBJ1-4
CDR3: CASRMTGPNEKLFF

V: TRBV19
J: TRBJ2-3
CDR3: CASKQNPGLSTDTQYF

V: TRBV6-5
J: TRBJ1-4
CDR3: CASSYSDPRENEKLFF

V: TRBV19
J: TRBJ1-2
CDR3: CASENRQRPGKYGYTF

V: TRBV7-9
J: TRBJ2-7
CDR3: CASSLDRGDEQYF

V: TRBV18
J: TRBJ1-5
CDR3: CASSPSRQLNQPQHF

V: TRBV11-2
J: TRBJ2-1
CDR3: CASRLRRLAGGNMNNEQFF

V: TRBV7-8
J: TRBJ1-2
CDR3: CASSSQGAGYGYTF

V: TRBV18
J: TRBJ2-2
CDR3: CASSPPLGELFF

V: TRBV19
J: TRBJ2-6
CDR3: CASSIDPRSSGANVLTF

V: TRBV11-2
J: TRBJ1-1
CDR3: CASSFGGMNTEAFF

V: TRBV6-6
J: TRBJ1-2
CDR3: CASSTGEGYGYTF

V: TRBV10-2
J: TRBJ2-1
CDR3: CASRVQPRISDEQFF

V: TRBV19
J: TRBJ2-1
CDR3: CASSDARGGYNEQFF

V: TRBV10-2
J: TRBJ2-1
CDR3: CASSQTSGASLSAYNEQFF

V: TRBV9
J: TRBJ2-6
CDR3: CASSATLSGANVLTF

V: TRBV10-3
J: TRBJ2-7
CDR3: CAISEFRGNTYEQYF

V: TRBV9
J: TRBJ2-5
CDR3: CASSVGRGFQETQYF

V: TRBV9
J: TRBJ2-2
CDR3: CASSTRAGGNTGELFF

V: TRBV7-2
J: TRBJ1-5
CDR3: CASSLESTRGQPQHF

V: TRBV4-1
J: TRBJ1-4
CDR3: CASSQEFREPEKLFF